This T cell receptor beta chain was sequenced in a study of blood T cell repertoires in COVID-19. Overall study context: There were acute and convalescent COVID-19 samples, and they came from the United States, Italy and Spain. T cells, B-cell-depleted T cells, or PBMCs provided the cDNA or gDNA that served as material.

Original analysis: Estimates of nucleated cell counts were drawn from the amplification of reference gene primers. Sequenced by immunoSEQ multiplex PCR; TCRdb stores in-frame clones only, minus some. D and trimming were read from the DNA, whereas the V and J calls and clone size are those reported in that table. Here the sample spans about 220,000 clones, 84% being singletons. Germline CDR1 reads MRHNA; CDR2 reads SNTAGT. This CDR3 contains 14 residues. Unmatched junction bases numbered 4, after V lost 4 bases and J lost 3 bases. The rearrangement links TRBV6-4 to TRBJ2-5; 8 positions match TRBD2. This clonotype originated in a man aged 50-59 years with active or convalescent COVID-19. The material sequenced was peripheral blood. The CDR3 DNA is TGTGCCAGCAGTGGACTAGCGTCTGAAGAGACCCAGTACTTC. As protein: CASSGLASEETQYF.